This T cell receptor beta chain is drawn from a study of blood T cell repertoires in COVID-19. Study information: Specimens from acute and convalescent COVID-19 originated in the United States, Italy and Spain.

Remarks on this clone: The sample contains more than one DNA sequence encoding this CDR3.

The CDR3 has 14 residues. Germline CDR1 and CDR2: MDHEN and SYDVKM. The ends were cut back, 5 bases at V and 4 bases at J, with 12 bases in the middle. Living in under 30 US areas, the participants were between roughly 18 and 89 years of age. Two negative PCRs, clearance, or symptom resolution had been documented for recovered Cohort 3 donors. Using immunoSEQ multiplex PCR, the repertoire was profiled, and TCRdb retains in-frame clones only, with some absent. The data show roughly 280,000 clones, about nine tenths seen once. This clonotype was sampled from a woman aged 50 to 65 who had recovered from COVID-19. Sequenced material: PBMCs or T cells enriched from blood (not recorded which). This chain uses TRBV28 with TRBJ2-1, with D tentatively TRBD2 (6 bases). In DNA, the CDR3 is TGTGCCAGCAGTGGGGGGATAAGTTACAATGAGCAGTTCTTC. Its translation: CASSGGISYNEQFF. Complete variable domain (other parts from reference TRBV28 and TRBJ2-1): DVKVTQSSRYLVKRTGEKVFLECVQDMDHENMFWYRQDPGLGLRLIYFSYDVKMKEKGDIPEGYSVSREKKERFSLILESASTNQTSMYLCASSGGISYNEQFFGPGTRLTVL.